The 15 T cell receptor beta chains below were found in one sample sequenced in a study of blood T cell repertoires in COVID-19. Repertoires were generated with immunoSEQ multiplex PCR, while TCRdb's copy carries only in-frame clones and drops some. The sample has about 36,000 clones, 75% to 95% seen once. Sequencing was carried out using peripheral blood. The receptors were sampled from a human donor in a cohort sampled during active COVID-19.

The chain couples TRBV25-1 to TRBJ2-5, with TRBD2 matching over 11 bases. In germline, CDR1 is MGHDK, CDR2 SYGVNS. CDR3 size: 16 residues. Germline trimming cut 3 bases from V and 4 bases from J; bases unmatched to any gene: 7. This CDR3 reads CASSEYSGRAGETQYF. Here the CDR3 DNA reads TGTGCCAGCAGTGAGTATAGCGGGAGGGCCGGAGAGACCCAGTACTTC.

V and J are TRBV6-5 and TRBJ2-1, with D perhaps TRBD2 (5 bases). The CDR3 spans 14 residues. Trimming removed 6 bases at V and 6 bases at J, with 15 bases between. Germline lookup yields CDR1 MNHEY and CDR2 SVGAGI. The CDR3 nucleotides are TGTGCCAGCAGGAGGAGGTGGTCTGGCAATGAGCAGTTCTTC. Protein: CASRRRWSGNEQFF.

The CDR3 region is CASSQVGTPHGATKEQYF. CDR3 in DNA: TGCGCCAGCAGCCAAGTGGGGACACCCCACGGTGCTACGAAGGAGCAGTACTTC. This chain uses TRBV4-1 with TRBJ2-7; possible D gene TRBD1, 6 bases. The CDR3 runs to 18 residues. V shed 1 base and J shed 7 bases, with 26 bases lying between them. Germline V gene sequence: CDR1 MGHRA, CDR2 YSYEKL.

The CDR3: CASSFGTSGNTEAFF. CDR3 bases: TGTGCCAGCAGCTTTGGGACTTCGGGGAACACTGAAGCTTTCTTT. The chain joins TRBV7-9 to TRBJ1-1; TRBD1 might be the D (5 bases). Germline V gene sequence: CDR1 SEHNR, CDR2 FQNEAQ (reference sequence). The ends were cut back, 3 bases at V and 1 base at J, with 12 bases in the middle. The CDR3 is made up of 15 amino acids. The full variable domain, completed using reference TRBV7-9 and TRBJ1-1, is DTGVSQNPRHKITKRGQNVTFRCDPISEHNRLYWYRQTLGQGPEFLTYFQNEAQLEKSRLLSDRFSAERPKGSFSTLEIQRTEQGDSAMYLCASSFGTSGNTEAFFGQGTRLTVV.

The V call is TRBV28, the J call TRBJ2-5; 7 nucleotides align to TRBD1. This CDR3 is 15 amino acids long. Trimming at V came to 4 bases and at J to 4 bases, leaving 9 bases not matched to a gene. Germline assignment: CDR1 MDHEN and CDR2 SYDVKM. The CDR3 is CASSSTRQGGETQYF. The CDR3 DNA sequence: TGTGCCAGCAGTTCAACTCGACAGGGCGGAGAGACCCAGTACTTC.

The chain is built from TRBV19 and TRBJ2-7, with TRBD2 matching 8 bases. Trimming at V came to 3 bases and at J to 2 bases, leaving 9 bases not matched to a gene. The germline CDR1 and CDR2 sequences are LNHDA and SQIVND (reference sequence). The CDR3 is 16 amino acids. The CDR3 coding sequence is TGTGCCAGTAGTATCTCATTAGCGGGAAAAACCTACGAGCAGTACTTC. Translated, it gives CASSISLAGKTYEQYF.

V and J are TRBV24-1 and TRBJ1-5; TRBD1 agrees at 8 bases. The CDR3 contains 15 residues. Trimming at V came to 4 bases and at J to 4 bases, leaving 5 bases not matched to a gene. Germline V gene data show CDR1 as KGHDR and CDR2 as SFDVKD. The CDR3 coding sequence is TGTGCCACCAGTGACCCTGGGACAGGAAATCAGCCCCAGCATTTT. Translating gives CATSDPGTGNQPQHF.

V and J are TRBV4-1 and TRBJ1-3, with TRBD1 as a possible D gene (5 bases). CDR3 length: 15 residues. Trimming cost V 0 bases and J 7 bases, with 13 bases left between them. Germline V gene lookup returns CDR1 MGHRA and CDR2 YSYEKL. The CDR3 DNA is TGCGCCAGCAGCCAAGATGGGGCAGGGAGGAACACCATATATTTT. Residues: CASSQDGAGRNTIYF.

The rearrangement joins TRBV7-2 to TRBJ2-7; 7 bases are shared with TRBD2. V shed 4 bases, J shed 7 bases, and the junction held 10 bases outside the gene matches. This CDR3 is built from 14 residues. In germline, CDR1 is SGHTA, CDR2 FQGNSA. The CDR3 here is CASSSQRGVLEQYF. For the CDR3, the DNA is TGTGCCAGCAGCTCCCAGCGGGGAGTGTTGGAGCAGTACTTC.

The chain uses TRBV9 and TRBJ1-5; no clear D. Germline CDR1 SGDLS, CDR2 YYNGEE. The CDR3 has 14 residues. The germline V and J ends were trimmed by 0 bases and 0 bases, with 4 bases remaining between them. CDR3 region: CASSVDSSNQPQHF. As DNA, the CDR3 is TGTGCCAGCAGCGTAGATAGTAGCAATCAGCCCCAGCATTTT.

The chain couples TRBV5-1 to TRBJ2-7; 7 nucleotides agree with TRBD1. This CDR3 has 14 residues. Trimming took 3 bases from V and 7 from J; bases not matched to a gene: 10. The germline CDR1 and CDR2 sequences are SGHRS and YFSETQ. The CDR3: CASSWTGGWGEQYF. The DNA for the CDR3 is TGCGCCAGCAGCTGGACAGGCGGCTGGGGAGAGCAGTACTTC.

The chain has TRBV28 and TRBJ1-2, with D uncertain. V dropped 6 bases and J dropped 4 bases, with 12 bases sitting between them. Germline CDR1 MDHEN, CDR2 SYDVKM. The CDR3 totals 13 residues. DNA for the CDR3: TGTGCCAGCAGGCCCACGACTGTCTATGGCTACACCTTC. Translating it yields CASRPTTVYGYTF.

This clone was picked up one time. In the same sample, other DNA sequences code for this CDR3. The rearrangement joins TRBV9 to TRBJ1-4; D may be TRBD1 (5 bases). Germline loops: CDR1 SGDLS, CDR2 YYNGEE. V was trimmed by 3 bases and J by 1 base, leaving 7 bases between them. This CDR3 is built from 14 residues. CDR3 amino acids: CASSDQGTNEKLFF. CDR3 bases: TGTGCCAGCAGCGACCAGGGAACTAATGAAAAACTGTTTTTT.

V gene TRBV4-3 combines with J gene TRBJ1-2, with 7 positions matching TRBD1. CDR1 is LGHNA and CDR2 is YSLEER in the germline V gene. This CDR3 has 15 amino acids. The J segment lost 2 bases and the V segment lost 0 bases, leaving 3 bases of the junction unmatched. CDR3 residues: CASSQDPQGNYGYTF. CDR3 DNA: TGCGCCAGCAGCCAAGATCCACAGGGGAACTATGGCTACACCTTC.

This clone has a handful of counts. The chain uses TRBV5-1 and TRBJ2-7; 13 bases map to TRBD2. Per germline, CDR1 SGHRS and CDR2 YFSETQ. V gave up 4 bases and J gave up 4 bases; unmatched junction bases: 11. There are 17 residues in the CDR3. Here the CDR3 reads CASSRGLAGLGVYEQYF. The CDR3 DNA reads as TGCGCCAGCAGCAGGGGACTAGCGGGATTAGGGGTTTACGAGCAGTACTTC.